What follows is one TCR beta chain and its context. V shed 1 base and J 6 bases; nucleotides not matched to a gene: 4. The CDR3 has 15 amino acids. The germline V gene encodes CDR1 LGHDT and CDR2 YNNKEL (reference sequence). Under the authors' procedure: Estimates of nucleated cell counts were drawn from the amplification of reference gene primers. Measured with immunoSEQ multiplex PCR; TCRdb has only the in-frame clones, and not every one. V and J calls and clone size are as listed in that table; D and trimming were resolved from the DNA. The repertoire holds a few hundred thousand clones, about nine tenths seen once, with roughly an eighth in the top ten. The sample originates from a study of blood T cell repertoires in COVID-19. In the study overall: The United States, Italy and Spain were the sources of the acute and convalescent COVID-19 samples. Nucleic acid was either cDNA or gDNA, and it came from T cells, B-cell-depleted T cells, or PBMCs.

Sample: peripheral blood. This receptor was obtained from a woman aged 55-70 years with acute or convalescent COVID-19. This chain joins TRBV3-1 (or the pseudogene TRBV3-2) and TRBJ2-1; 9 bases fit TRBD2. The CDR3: CASSQGRGGGNEQFF. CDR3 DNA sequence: TGTGCCAGCAGCCAAGGGCGCGGGGGGGGCAATGAGCAGTTCTTC.